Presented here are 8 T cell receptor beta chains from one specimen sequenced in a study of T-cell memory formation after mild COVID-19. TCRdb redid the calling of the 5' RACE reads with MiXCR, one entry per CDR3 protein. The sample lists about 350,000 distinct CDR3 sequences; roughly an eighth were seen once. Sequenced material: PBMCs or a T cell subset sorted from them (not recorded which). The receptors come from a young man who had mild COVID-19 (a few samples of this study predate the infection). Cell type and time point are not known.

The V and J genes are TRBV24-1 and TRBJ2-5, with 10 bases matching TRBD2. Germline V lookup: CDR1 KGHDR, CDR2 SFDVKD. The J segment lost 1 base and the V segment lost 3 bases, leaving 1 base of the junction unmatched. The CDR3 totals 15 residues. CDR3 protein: CATSDRTSGQETQYF. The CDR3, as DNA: TGTGCCACCAGTGATCGGACTAGCGGCCAAGAGACCCAGTACTTC.

The DNA for the CDR3 is TGTGCCAGCAGTAGGGACTCCGCCTACGAGCAGTACGTC. Translated: CASSRDSAYEQYV. The chain has TRBV6-6 and TRBJ2-7; D possibly corresponds to TRBD2 (6 bases). Germline loops: CDR1 MNHNY, CDR2 SVGAGI (reference sequence). The CDR3 extends over 13 amino acids. Trimming shortened V by 5 bases and J by 2 bases, and 10 bases separated the two germline ends.

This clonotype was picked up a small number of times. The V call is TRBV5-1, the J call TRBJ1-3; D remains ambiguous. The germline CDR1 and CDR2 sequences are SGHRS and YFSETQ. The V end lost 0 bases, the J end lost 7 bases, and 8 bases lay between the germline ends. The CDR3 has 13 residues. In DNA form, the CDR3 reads TGCGCCAGCAGCTTGGAGGACCGTAACACCATATATTTT. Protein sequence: CASSLEDRNTIYF.

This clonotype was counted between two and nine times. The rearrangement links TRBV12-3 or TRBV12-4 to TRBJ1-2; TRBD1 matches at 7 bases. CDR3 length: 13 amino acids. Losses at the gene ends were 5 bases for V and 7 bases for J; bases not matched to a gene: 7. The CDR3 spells CASSPTGSSGYTF. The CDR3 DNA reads TGTGCCAGCAGTCCGACAGGGAGTTCTGGCTACACCTTC.

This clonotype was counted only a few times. CDR3 amino acids: CAISDVGKGYTF. The CDR3 DNA reads TGTGCCATCAGTGATGTGGGAAAAGGCTACACCTTC. The chain links TRBV10-3 to TRBJ1-2; no firm D call. Germline CDR1 is ENHRY and CDR2 is SYGVKD. The CDR3 is made up of 12 amino acids. Trimming removed 3 bases at V and 8 bases at J, with 10 bases between.

The chain's CDR3 is CASSQRLEVHEQYF. The DNA of the CDR3 is TGCGCCAGCAGCCAAAGGTTAGAAGTCCACGAGCAGTACTTC. The chain combines TRBV4-1 with TRBJ2-7; D gene unclear. The germline V gene has CDR1 MGHRA and CDR2 YSYEKL. This CDR3 is 14 amino acids long. The V and J ends lost 2 bases and 5 bases respectively, with 13 bases between them.

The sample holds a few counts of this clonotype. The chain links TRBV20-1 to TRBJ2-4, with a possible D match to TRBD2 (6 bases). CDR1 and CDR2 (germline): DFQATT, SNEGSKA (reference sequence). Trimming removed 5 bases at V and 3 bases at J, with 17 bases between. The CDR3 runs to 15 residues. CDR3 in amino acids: CSAYISGWYKNIQYF. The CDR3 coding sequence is TGCAGTGCTTACATTAGCGGCTGGTACAAAAACATTCAGTACTTC.

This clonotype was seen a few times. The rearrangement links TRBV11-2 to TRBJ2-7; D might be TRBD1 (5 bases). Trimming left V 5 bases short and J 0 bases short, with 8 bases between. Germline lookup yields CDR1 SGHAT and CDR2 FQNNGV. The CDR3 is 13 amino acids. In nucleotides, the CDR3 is TGTGCCAGCAGCGCGACAGTCTCCTACGAGCAGTACGTC. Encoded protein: CASSATVSYEQYV.